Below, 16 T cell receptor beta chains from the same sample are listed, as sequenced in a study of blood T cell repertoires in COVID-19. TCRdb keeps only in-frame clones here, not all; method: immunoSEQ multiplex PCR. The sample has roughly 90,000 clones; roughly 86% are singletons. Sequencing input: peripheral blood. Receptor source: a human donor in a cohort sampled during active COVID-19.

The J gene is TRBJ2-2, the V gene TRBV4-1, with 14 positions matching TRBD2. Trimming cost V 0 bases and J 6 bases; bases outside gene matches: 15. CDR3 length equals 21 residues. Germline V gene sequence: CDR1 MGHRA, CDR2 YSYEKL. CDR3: CASSQDLAKTGLAGEPGELFF. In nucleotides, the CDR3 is TGCGCCAGCAGCCAAGATCTCGCGAAAACGGGACTAGCGGGGGAACCCGGGGAGCTGTTTTTT.

The chain's CDR3 is CASSSGGGVTEAFF. The CDR3 DNA reads TGTGCCAGCAGCTCCGGAGGGGGCGTCACTGAAGCTTTCTTT. The V gene is TRBV7-2, the J gene TRBJ1-1, with 7 bases identical to TRBD1. Looked up from germline, CDR1 is SGHTA and CDR2 is FQGNSA. The ends lost 4 bases at V and 4 bases at J; junction bases unmatched: 6. The CDR3 is 14 residues long.

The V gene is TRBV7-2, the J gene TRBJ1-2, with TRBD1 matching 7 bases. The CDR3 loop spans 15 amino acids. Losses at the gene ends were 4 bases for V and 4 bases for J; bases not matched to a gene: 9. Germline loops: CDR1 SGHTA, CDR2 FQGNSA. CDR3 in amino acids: CASSSTGALPYGYTF. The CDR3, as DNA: TGTGCCAGCAGCTCCACAGGGGCCCTCCCCTATGGCTACACCTTC.

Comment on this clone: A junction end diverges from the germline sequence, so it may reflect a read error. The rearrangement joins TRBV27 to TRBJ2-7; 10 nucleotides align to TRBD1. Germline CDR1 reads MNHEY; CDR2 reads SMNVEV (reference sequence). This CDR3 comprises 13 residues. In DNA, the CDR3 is TGTGCCAGCAGCCCTTCACCCCGGGACAGGGGTTTATTC. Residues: CASSPSPRDRGLF.

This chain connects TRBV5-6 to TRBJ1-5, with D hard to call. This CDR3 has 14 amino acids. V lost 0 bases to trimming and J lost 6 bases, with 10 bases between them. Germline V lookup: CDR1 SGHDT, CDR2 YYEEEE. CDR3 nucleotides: TGTGCCAGCAGCTTGGACGGGTTCACTCAGCCCCAGCATTTT. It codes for CASSLDGFTQPQHF.

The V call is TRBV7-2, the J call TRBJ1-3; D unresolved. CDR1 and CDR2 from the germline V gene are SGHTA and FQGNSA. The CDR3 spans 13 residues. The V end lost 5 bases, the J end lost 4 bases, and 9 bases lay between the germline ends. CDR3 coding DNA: TGTGCCAGCAGCCCGGGTCGCGGAAACACCATATATTTT. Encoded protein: CASSPGRGNTIYF.

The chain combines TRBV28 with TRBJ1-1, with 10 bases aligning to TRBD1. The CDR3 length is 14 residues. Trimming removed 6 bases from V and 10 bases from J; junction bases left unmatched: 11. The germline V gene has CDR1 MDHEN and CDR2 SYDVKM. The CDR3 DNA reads TGTGCCAGCAGACCGACGGGACAGGGGTTGGGAGCTTTCTTT. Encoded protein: CASRPTGQGLGAFF.

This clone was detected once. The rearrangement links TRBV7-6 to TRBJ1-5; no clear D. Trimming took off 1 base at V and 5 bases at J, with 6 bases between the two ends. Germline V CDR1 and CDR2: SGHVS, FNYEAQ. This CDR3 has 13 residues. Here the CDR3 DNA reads TGTGCCAGCAGCTTAGGAGCTGATCAGCCCCAGCATTTT. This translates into CASSLGADQPQHF.

The CDR3 spells CASSTSGGRTDTQYF. CDR3 nucleotide sequence: TGTGCCAGCTCAACCAGCGGGGGGCGCACAGATACGCAGTATTTT. V is TRBV18 and J is TRBJ2-3, with TRBD2 matching 9 bases. J was trimmed by 1 base and V by 5 bases; bases with no gene match: 4. The CDR3 covers 15 residues. CDR1 is KGHSH and CDR2 is LQKENI in the germline V gene.

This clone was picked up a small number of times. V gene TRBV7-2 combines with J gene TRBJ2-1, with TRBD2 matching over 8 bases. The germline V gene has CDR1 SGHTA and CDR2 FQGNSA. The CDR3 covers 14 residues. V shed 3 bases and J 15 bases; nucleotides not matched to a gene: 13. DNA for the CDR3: TGTGCCAGCAGCTTGCAGAAGGGGCGGGAGGTGTTGTTCTTC. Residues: CASSLQKGREVLFF.

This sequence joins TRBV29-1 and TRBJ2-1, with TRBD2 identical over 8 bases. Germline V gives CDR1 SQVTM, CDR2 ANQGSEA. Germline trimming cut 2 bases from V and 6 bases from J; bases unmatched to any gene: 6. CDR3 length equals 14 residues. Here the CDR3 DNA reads TGCAGCGTTGAAACTAGCGGATCGCTCAATGAGCAGTTCTTC. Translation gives CSVETSGSLNEQFF.

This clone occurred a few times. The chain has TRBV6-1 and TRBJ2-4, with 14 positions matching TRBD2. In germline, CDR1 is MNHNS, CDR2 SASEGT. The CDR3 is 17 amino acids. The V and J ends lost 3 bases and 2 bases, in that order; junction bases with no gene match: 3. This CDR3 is CASSEGLAGVTKNIQYF. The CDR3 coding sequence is TGTGCCAGCAGTGAGGGACTAGCGGGGGTGACCAAAAACATTCAGTACTTC.

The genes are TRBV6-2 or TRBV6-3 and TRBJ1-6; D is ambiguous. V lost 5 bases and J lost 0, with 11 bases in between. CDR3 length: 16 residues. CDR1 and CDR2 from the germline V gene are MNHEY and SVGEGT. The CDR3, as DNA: TGTGCCAGCAGTCCCTCGCGGAGCTCCTATAATTCACCCCTCCACTTT. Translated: CASSPSRSSYNSPLHF.

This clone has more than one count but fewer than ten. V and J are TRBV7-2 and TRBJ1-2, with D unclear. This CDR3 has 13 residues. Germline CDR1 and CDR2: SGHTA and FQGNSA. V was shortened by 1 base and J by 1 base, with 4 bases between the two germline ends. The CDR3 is CASSLDNNYGYTF. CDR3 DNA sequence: TGTGCCAGCAGCTTAGACAATAACTATGGCTACACCTTC.

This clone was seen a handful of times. For the CDR3, the DNA is TGCAGCGCCTCTAGCGGTTACGAGCAGTACTTC. It is translated as CSASSGYEQYF. The chain uses TRBV29-1 and TRBJ2-7; TRBD2 aligns across 7 bases. With V trimmed by 7 bases and J by 4 bases, 4 bases remained unmatched. This CDR3 contains 11 residues. The germline V gene has CDR1 SQVTM and CDR2 ANQGSEA.

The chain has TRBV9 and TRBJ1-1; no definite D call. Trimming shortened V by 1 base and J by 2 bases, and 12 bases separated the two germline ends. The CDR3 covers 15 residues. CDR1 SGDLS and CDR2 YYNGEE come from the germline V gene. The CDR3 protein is CASSVILAVNTEAFF. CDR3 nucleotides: TGTGCCAGCAGCGTAATCCTCGCAGTTAACACTGAAGCTTTCTTT.